The 21 T cell receptor beta chains reported below all come from one sample, sequenced in a study of T cells in Graves' hyperthyroidism and ophthalmopathy. Researchers took RNA transcripts and amplified the TCR beta CDR3 regions from them. An initial round of RT-PCR targeting the TCR CDR3 relied on the HTBI primer set. TCRdb reprocessed the multiplex PCR reads via MiXCR and lists one record per CDR3 protein. The table has approximately 400,000 distinct CDR3 sequences, 15% to 17% seen once. The sample comprised blood. Receptor source: a woman aged 18 to 35 with Graves' hyperthyroidism that later progressed to Graves' ophthalmopathy.

V is TRBV9 and J is TRBJ2-7; D may correspond to TRBD1 or TRBD2 (5 bases each). Germline V lookup: CDR1 SGDLS, CDR2 YYNGEE. The CDR3 is 14 amino acids. V lost 4 bases and J lost 3, with 14 bases in between. The DNA of the CDR3 is TGTGCCAGCAGCCCAGAGGGGCAGGTCTACGAGCAGTACTTC. Residues: CASSPEGQVYEQYF.

There are many counts of this clonotype. The chain employs TRBV6-2 or TRBV6-3 and TRBJ2-3; 9 bases match TRBD2. Germline CDR1 reads MNHEY; CDR2 reads SVGEGT. J was trimmed by 6 bases and V by 6 bases; bases with no gene match: 7. The CDR3 is 14 residues long. Written as DNA, the CDR3 is TGTGCCAGCAGAGGCGGGAGGGCCGGTGATACGCAGTATTTT. Translating it yields CASRGGRAGDTQYF.

This clonotype was detected many times. The rearrangement joins TRBV14 to TRBJ2-1; possibly TRBD2 for D (6 bases). This CDR3 region has 18 residues. The V end was cut by 0 bases, the J end by 0 bases, with 15 bases between. The germline V gene encodes CDR1 SGHDN and CDR2 FVKESK. This CDR3 reads CASSQDRRAGISYNEQFF. Written as DNA, the CDR3 is TGTGCCAGCAGCCAAGATCGGCGAGCGGGCATCTCCTACAATGAGCAGTTCTTC.

The DNA of the CDR3 is TGTGCCAGTAGCATCGCTAAGAACACGATCAATCAGCCCCAGCATTTT. Translating it yields CASSIAKNTINQPQHF. The chain carries TRBV19 and TRBJ1-5; unclear D gene. The V end was cut by 6 bases, the J end by 3 bases, with 18 bases between. Germline lookup yields CDR1 LNHDA and CDR2 SQIVND (reference sequence). The CDR3 covers 16 residues.

This clonotype appeared many times. The chain uses TRBV5-1 and TRBJ2-7; no clear D. Germline V CDR1 and CDR2: SGHRS, YFSETQ. The length of the CDR3 is 15 residues. V dropped 4 bases and J dropped 4 bases, with 18 bases sitting between them. The CDR3, as DNA: TGCGCCAGCAGCCCTAAAGACGGACCCGTATACGAGCAGTACTTC. It yields the protein CASSPKDGPVYEQYF.

The chain joins TRBV7-9 to TRBJ1-4; D is undetermined. Trimming shortened V by 0 bases and J by 7 bases, and 6 bases separated the two germline ends. The CDR3 loop spans 13 amino acids. Germline V gene sequence: CDR1 SEHNR, CDR2 FQNEAQ (reference sequence). The CDR3 bases are TGTGCCAGCAGCTTAGCGTTCGGTGAAAAACTGTTTTTT. Translation: CASSLAFGEKLFF.

Many counts were recorded for this clonotype. The genes are TRBV6-5 and TRBJ2-1; no firm D call. Trimming left V 2 bases short and J 6 bases short, with 17 bases between. CDR3 length: 16 residues. Germline CDR1 reads MNHEY; CDR2 reads SVGAGI. The CDR3 region is CASSYSEGEIPNEQFF. Written as DNA, the CDR3 is TGTGCCAGCAGTTACAGCGAAGGTGAGATCCCCAATGAGCAGTTCTTC.

The CDR3 protein is CASSLMSGQPQHF. DNA of the CDR3: TGTGCCAGCAGTTTAATGTCAGGCCAGCCCCAGCATTTT. The chain uses TRBV12-3 or TRBV12-4 and TRBJ1-5; D gene unclear. Trimming pared 2 bases from V and 7 bases from J, leaving 9 bases between. The length of the CDR3 is 13 residues.

This clonotype was counted many times. This CDR3 reads CASSRIQGSNTEAFF. The CDR3 DNA is TGCGCCAGCAGCCGGATACAGGGTTCAAACACTGAAGCTTTCTTT. J is TRBJ1-1 and V is TRBV4-1; D may be TRBD1 (6 bases). The germline V gene has CDR1 MGHRA and CDR2 YSYEKL. The CDR3 extends over 15 amino acids. V was trimmed by 4 bases and J by 2 bases, leaving 14 bases between them.

V and J are TRBV6-1 and TRBJ1-5; TRBD1 is a possible D gene (5 bases). The CDR3 totals 12 residues. Per germline, CDR1 MNHNS and CDR2 SASEGT. V gave up 6 bases and J gave up 8 bases, with 11 bases separating them. The CDR3 region has the DNA TGTGCCAGCAGGGGGGAGTTGGAGCCCCAGCATTTT. Translation gives CASRGELEPQHF.

V usage is TRBV6-1 and J usage is TRBJ2-6; D gene uncertain. This CDR3 comprises 15 residues. CDR1 is MNHNS, CDR2 SASEGT, per germline. V lost 2 bases and J lost 1, with 6 bases in between. The DNA for the CDR3 is TGTGCCAGCAGTGAAACGGAGTCTGGGGCCAACGTCCTGACTTTC. Protein sequence: CASSETESGANVLTF.

V gene TRBV14 combines with J gene TRBJ2-7; a weak D match, TRBD2 (6 bases). Germline CDR1 is SGHDN and CDR2 is FVKESK. Deletions cut 2 bases from V and 7 bases from J, with 15 bases between. The CDR3 length is 14 residues. CDR3 in DNA: TGTGCCAGCAGCCAAATTGGCGGGAAGGAAGAGCAGTACTTC. It codes for CASSQIGGKEEQYF.

This clonotype was counted at least ten times. V usage is TRBV6-1 and J usage is TRBJ2-7; D assignment may be TRBD1 or TRBD2 (6 bases each). Germline CDR1 and CDR2: MNHNS and SASEGT. Trimming stripped 2 bases from V and 6 bases from J, with 17 bases between. This CDR3 contains 15 residues. The CDR3 sequence: CASSEPPIPGAEQYF. The CDR3 bases are TGTGCCAGCAGTGAACCCCCCATTCCGGGGGCCGAGCAGTACTTC.

A note on this clonotype: A read error may produce the germline difference seen at one junction end. J is TRBJ1-1 and V is TRBV4-1, with D unresolved. Germline V CDR1 and CDR2: MGHRA, YSYEKL. The CDR3 runs to 14 residues. Here the CDR3 reads CSSSLFDSNTEAFF. DNA of the CDR3: TGCTCCAGCAGCCTATTTGATTCTAACACTGAAGCTTTCTTT.

The rearrangement uses TRBV5-1 and TRBJ2-2, with TRBD1 matching over 9 bases. The V gene end was trimmed by 1 base and the J gene end by 6 bases; junction bases not matched to a gene: 4. This CDR3 comprises 15 residues. Germline values: CDR1 SGHRS, CDR2 YFSETQ. The CDR3 coding sequence is TGCGCCAGCAGCTTGCAACAGGGGGCATCCGGGGAGCTGTTTTTT. This codes for CASSLQQGASGELFF.

The V call is TRBV24-1, the J call TRBJ2-5; D is unclear. This CDR3 comprises 15 residues. Looked up from germline, CDR1 is KGHDR and CDR2 is SFDVKD. Trimming took off 5 bases at V and 5 bases at J, with 17 bases between the two ends. The CDR3 DNA reads TGTGCCACCAGTGGCCCGGTCCGGAGTAGTGAGACCCAGTACTTC. Its protein is CATSGPVRSSETQYF.

The chain is built from TRBV3-1 and TRBJ2-1, with D perhaps matching TRBD2 (5 bases). Germline assignment: CDR1 LGHDT and CDR2 YNNKEL (reference sequence). CDR3 length: 15 residues. V dropped 0 bases and J dropped 6 bases, with 12 bases sitting between them. The CDR3 protein is CASSQEALALNEQFF. DNA of the CDR3: TGTGCCAGCAGCCAAGAGGCCCTAGCCCTCAATGAGCAGTTCTTC.

This clonotype was detected ten times or more. DNA for the CDR3: TGTGCCAGCAGTTACTCGTGGCAGGGGGCTGACAATGAGCAGTTCTTC. As protein: CASSYSWQGADNEQFF. The V call is TRBV6-6, the J call TRBJ2-1, with 8 bases identical to TRBD1. The V gene end was trimmed by 0 bases and the J gene end by 5 bases; junction bases not matched to a gene: 6. CDR3 length: 16 residues. CDR1 is MNHNY and CDR2 is SVGAGI in the germline V gene (reference sequence).

This clonotype was counted many times. The V call is TRBV7-3, the J call TRBJ2-1; D ambiguous. This CDR3 contains 17 residues. V lost 1 base, J lost 0 bases, and 13 bases lay in between. The germline gives CDR1 SGHTA, CDR2 FQGTGA. CDR3 nucleotide sequence: TGTGCCAGCAGCTTAAGGTGGGCAGCGAGCTCCTACAATGAGCAGTTCTTC. This gives the protein CASSLRWAASSYNEQFF.

This clonotype was picked up many times. The chain combines TRBV24-1 with TRBJ2-1; TRBD2 matches 14 bases. The CDR3 sequence is 19 residues long. Germline assignment: CDR1 KGHDR and CDR2 SFDVKD. V dropped 4 bases and J dropped 5; count of bases not matched to a gene: 12. CDR3 loop: CATSESRLAGGPIDNEQFF. DNA of the CDR3: TGTGCCACCAGTGAGAGCAGACTAGCGGGAGGGCCGATAGACAATGAGCAGTTCTTC.

The chain couples TRBV30 to TRBJ2-7; no definite D call. Trimming took 2 bases from V and 3 from J, leaving 20 bases between them. CDR3 size: 16 residues. CDR1 and CDR2 (germline): GTSNPN, SVGIG (reference sequence). This CDR3 is CAWSQSGVRSYYEQYF. CDR3 nucleotide sequence: TGTGCCTGGAGTCAAAGTGGGGTGCGATCTTACTACGAGCAGTACTTC.